Below are 29 T cell receptor beta chains sequenced from a single sample in a study of blood T cell repertoires in COVID-19. Using immunoSEQ multiplex PCR, the repertoire was profiled, and TCRdb retains in-frame clones only, with some absent. This table has under 300,000 clones, 85% to 90% appearing once. Sample: PBMCs or T cells enriched from blood (not recorded which). All receptors derive from a woman between 18 and 30 years old who had recovered from COVID-19.

The genes are TRBV7-8 and TRBJ2-3; D uncertain. In germline, CDR1 is SGHVS, CDR2 FQNEAQ. The CDR3 extends over 13 amino acids. V lost 6 bases to trimming and J lost 0 bases, with 7 bases between them. The DNA for the CDR3 is TGTGCCAGCAGACGAACAAGCACAGATACGCAGTATTTT. Protein product: CASRRTSTDTQYF.

In its sample, this clone was seen a few times. In DNA form, the CDR3 reads TGTGCCAGCAGCCATTACAGGGAATCCTACGAGCAGTACTTC. Its protein product is CASSHYRESYEQYF. The genes are TRBV4-2 and TRBJ2-7; tentatively, D is TRBD1 (6 bases). Trimming removed 3 bases from V and 1 base from J, with 10 bases in between. Germline CDR1 is LGHNA and CDR2 is YNFKEQ. The CDR3 has 14 residues.

This chain joins TRBV20-1 and TRBJ2-7, with 7 positions matching TRBD2. The CDR3 runs to 14 residues. CDR1 is DFQATT, CDR2 SNEGSKA, per germline (reference sequence). With V trimmed by 3 bases and J by 1 base, 6 bases remained unmatched. The CDR3 reads CSASLSGESYEQYF. The CDR3 nucleotides are TGCAGTGCTAGTCTCAGCGGGGAATCCTACGAGCAGTACTTC.

This clone has more than one count but fewer than ten. V usage is TRBV5-1 and J usage is TRBJ2-1; TRBD2 matches 9 bases. J lost 8 bases, V lost 1 base, and 10 bases had no gene match. Germline values: CDR1 SGHRS, CDR2 YFSETQ. This CDR3 has 16 amino acids. CDR3 sequence: CASSLRSGGPYDEQFF. The DNA of the CDR3 is TGCGCCAGCAGCTTGAGGAGCGGGGGGCCTTATGATGAGCAGTTCTTC.

The J gene is TRBJ1-2, the V gene TRBV4-1; TRBD1 matches 8 bases. Germline V gene lookup returns CDR1 MGHRA and CDR2 YSYEKL. The CDR3 is 17 amino acids. V trimming: 0 bases; J trimming: 4 bases; junction bases outside the gene matches: 10. DNA for the CDR3: TGCGCCAGCAGCCAAGATGAGTATGACAGGGGATCCTATGGCTACACCTTC. Protein product: CASSQDEYDRGSYGYTF.

The chain joins TRBV28 to TRBJ1-1; a possible D gene is TRBD1 (6 bases). This CDR3 has 14 residues. The V gene's germline CDR1 is MDHEN and CDR2 SYDVKM. V was pared by 1 base and J by 7 bases, with 13 bases between. CDR3 bases: TGTGCCAGCAGTTTATCTGGGGGCCGTAATGAAGCTTTCTTT. It yields the protein CASSLSGGRNEAFF.

This chain joins TRBV5-4 and TRBJ2-5, with 14 bases aligning to TRBD2. This CDR3 has 16 residues. V lost 4 bases, J lost 0 bases, and 2 bases stayed unmatched. CDR1 and CDR2 (germline): SGHNT, YYREEE (reference sequence). CDR3 bases: TGTGCCAGCAGCGGGACTAGCGGGGGATACCAAGAGACCCAGTACTTC. Amino acid sequence: CASSGTSGGYQETQYF. Using reference TRBV5-4 and TRBJ2-5 for the parts outside the CDR3, the full variable domain is ETGVTQSPTHLIKTRGQQVTLRCSSQSGHNTVSWYQQALGQGPQFIFQYYREEENGRGNFPPRFSGLQFPNYSSELNVNALELDDSALYLCASSGTSGGYQETQYFGPGTRLLVL.

V usage is TRBV5-1 and J usage is TRBJ2-5; 8 nucleotides line up with TRBD1. CDR3 length: 16 amino acids. CDR1 and CDR2 from the germline V gene are SGHRS and YFSETQ. Trimming removed 4 bases from V and 0 bases from J; junction bases left unmatched: 8. The CDR3 region is CASSRDRRIDQETQYF. CDR3 bases: TGCGCCAGCAGCAGGGACAGGAGGATTGACCAAGAGACCCAGTACTTC.

This clone has just a few counts. The chain combines TRBV7-9 with TRBJ1-2, with TRBD1 as a possible D gene (5 bases). The CDR3 runs 16 residues. Germline V gives CDR1 SEHNR, CDR2 FQNEAQ (reference sequence). V was clipped by 0 bases and J by 0 bases, with 11 bases between them. This chain's CDR3 is CASSLAGGVANYGYTF. As DNA, the CDR3 is TGTGCCAGCAGCTTAGCGGGGGGGGTAGCTAACTATGGCTACACCTTC. The full variable domain, in which reference TRBV7-9 and TRBJ1-2 provide the parts outside the CDR3, is DTGVSQNPRHKITKRGQNVTFRCDPISEHNRLYWYRQTLGQGPEFLTYFQNEAQLEKSRLLSDRFSAERPKGSFSTLEIQRTEQGDSAMYLCASSLAGGVANYGYTFGSGTRLTVV.

This clone was found once. The chain is built from TRBV18 and TRBJ2-5, with TRBD1 matching 9 bases. CDR3 length equals 14 residues. Germline CDR1 and CDR2: KGHSH and LQKENI. V shed 6 bases and J 2 bases; nucleotides not matched to a gene: 4. CDR3 in amino acids: CASSTGGLQETQYF. The CDR3 region has the DNA TGTGCCAGCTCGACAGGGGGATTGCAAGAGACCCAGTACTTC.

The chain uses TRBV25-1 and TRBJ2-5; D call uncertain. Trimming left V 0 bases short and J 4 bases short, with 21 bases between. CDR3 length: 18 amino acids. Germline values: CDR1 MGHDK, CDR2 SYGVNS. The chain's CDR3 is CASSEYPTLGARLETQYF. The CDR3 DNA sequence: TGTGCCAGCAGTGAATATCCCACTTTAGGTGCGAGGTTAGAGACCCAGTACTTC.

The J gene is TRBJ2-7, the V gene TRBV10-3, with 8 bases aligning to TRBD1. Trimming took 7 bases from V and 5 from J; bases not matched to a gene: 10. The CDR3 loop spans 14 amino acids. CDR1 ENHRY and CDR2 SYGVKD come from the germline V gene. This CDR3 reads CAITRGQGSDEQYF. DNA of the CDR3: TGTGCCATCACCCGCGGACAGGGTTCCGACGAGCAGTACTTC.

This sequence joins TRBV3-1 (or the pseudogene TRBV3-2) and TRBJ2-5; 9 bases are a match to TRBD2. This CDR3 is built from 16 residues. Germline V gene lookup returns CDR1 LGHDT and CDR2 YNNKEL (reference sequence). The junction had 11 bases not matched to a gene; V was cut back by 4 bases and J by 5 bases. CDR3 protein: CASSLSSGLASETQYF. Written as DNA, the CDR3 is TGTGCCAGCAGCCTCAGCTCGGGACTAGCATCGGAGACCCAGTACTTC.

The chain employs TRBV2 and TRBJ1-2; perhaps TRBD1 as D (5 bases). The germline CDR1 and CDR2 sequences are SNHLY and FYNNEI. The CDR3 runs to 16 residues. V lost 5 bases and J lost 2, with 18 bases in between. DNA of the CDR3: TGTGCCAGCAGTTTGTACCGGGACGGGGGGAACTATGGCTACACCTTC. Translation: CASSLYRDGGNYGYTF.

This chain links TRBV5-6 with TRBJ2-7; D may be TRBD1 (5 bases). V shed 0 bases and J shed 0 bases, with 7 bases lying between them. The CDR3 spans 14 residues. Germline CDR1 reads SGHDT; CDR2 reads YYEEEE. The CDR3 region is CASSLGDSSYEQYF. CDR3 nucleotide sequence: TGTGCCAGCAGCTTGGGAGACAGCTCCTACGAGCAGTACTTC.

The genes are TRBV9 and TRBJ1-2, with a tentative D call TRBD1 (5 bases). The germline V and J ends were trimmed by 0 bases and 4 bases, with 10 bases remaining between them. Per the germline V gene, CDR1 is SGDLS and CDR2 is YYNGEE. The CDR3 spans 14 residues. The DNA of the CDR3 is TGTGCCAGCAGCGTAGGGCGGGACCGCTATGGCTACACCTTC. It is translated as CASSVGRDRYGYTF.

This clone was seen more than once but under ten times. The CDR3 coding sequence is TGTGCCAGCTCGCCAGCGGGAGCTAGCACAGATACGCAGTATTTT. Translating it yields CASSPAGASTDTQYF. V usage is TRBV9 and J usage is TRBJ2-3; TRBD2 matches at 8 bases. Germline CDR1 reads SGDLS; CDR2 reads YYNGEE. After removal of 7 bases from V and 0 bases from J, the junction contained 7 bases not matched to a gene. This CDR3 comprises 15 residues. Based on the CDR3 plus reference TRBV9 and TRBJ2-3, the full variable domain is DSGVTQTPKHLITATGQRVTLRCSPRSGDLSVYWYQQSLDQGLQFLIQYYNGEERAKGNILERFSAQQFPDLHSELNLSSLELGDSALYFCASSPAGASTDTQYFGPGTRLTVL.

V and J are TRBV4-2 and TRBJ2-1; 16 nucleotides align to TRBD2. This CDR3 has 17 residues. CDR1 and CDR2 (germline): LGHNA, YNFKEQ. Unmatched junction bases numbered 6, after V lost 4 bases and J lost 6 bases. The CDR3 loop reads CASSRGTSGGAVNEQFF. For the CDR3, the DNA is TGTGCCAGCAGCCGAGGGACTAGCGGGGGGGCCGTCAATGAGCAGTTCTTC.

The chain uses TRBV5-1 and TRBJ2-5; the match to TRBD1 covers 9 bases. J gave up 5 bases and V 5 bases, and 13 bases lay outside the gene matches. This CDR3 contains 16 residues. Per germline, CDR1 SGHRS and CDR2 YFSETQ. CDR3 DNA: TGCGCCAGCAGACCATGGCAACAGGGGGCTTATGAGACCCAGTACTTC. It translates to CASRPWQQGAYETQYF.

CDR3 sequence: CASSSMGFEKLFF. CDR3 bases: TGTGCCAGCAGCTCAATGGGCTTTGAAAAACTGTTTTTT. The V and J genes are TRBV7-6 and TRBJ1-4; no definite D call. This CDR3 has 13 amino acids. Germline assignment: CDR1 SGHVS and CDR2 FNYEAQ. Deletions cut 4 bases from V and 7 bases from J, with 10 bases between.

The chain couples TRBV5-1 to TRBJ1-2; D remains ambiguous. V was cut by 5 bases and J by 4 bases, with 15 bases left in between. Germline lookup yields CDR1 SGHRS and CDR2 YFSETQ. The CDR3 is 14 amino acids. In DNA form, the CDR3 reads TGCGCCAGCAGTCTTGATTCGCCGGTCTATGGCTACACCTTC. It translates to CASSLDSPVYGYTF.

V is TRBV27 and J is TRBJ1-4, with D perhaps matching TRBD1 (5 bases). The CDR3 spans 14 residues. V lost 0 bases, J lost 8 bases, and 10 bases lay in between. CDR1 and CDR2 (germline): MNHEY, SMNVEV (reference sequence). CDR3 protein: CASSLSRGIEKLFF. CDR3 DNA sequence: TGTGCCAGCAGTTTATCACGGGGGATCGAAAAACTGTTTTTT.

The chain recombines TRBV5-4 with TRBJ2-2; D may be TRBD2 (6 bases). The CDR3 is 15 amino acids. Germline loops: CDR1 SGHNT, CDR2 YYREEE (reference sequence). The germline V and J ends were trimmed by 3 bases and 6 bases, with 15 bases remaining between them. This chain's CDR3 is CASSSPGLQSGELFF. The DNA for the CDR3 is TGTGCCAGCAGCTCCCCGGGACTCCAATCCGGGGAGCTGTTTTTT.

This clone has more than one count but fewer than ten. This specimen includes other DNA sequences encoding the same CDR3. J is TRBJ1-4 and V is TRBV5-4; TRBD1 matches at 9 bases. Germline CDR1 SGHNT, CDR2 YYREEE (reference sequence). CDR3 length: 14 amino acids. V dropped 2 bases and J dropped 7; count of bases not matched to a gene: 3. CDR3 residues: CASSFDRGVEKLFF. The CDR3 DNA reads TGTGCCAGCAGCTTTGACAGGGGGGTTGAAAAACTGTTTTTT.

The chain links TRBV5-1 to TRBJ2-7; 10 bases map to TRBD1. The length of the CDR3 is 16 residues. Germline CDR1 reads SGHRS; CDR2 reads YFSETQ. The trim removed 4 bases at V and 5 bases at J, leaving 12 bases unmatched. CDR3 nucleotides: TGCGCCAGCAGCATCTTAGGGGGACAGGGGCCACACGAGCAGTACTTC. Amino acid sequence: CASSILGGQGPHEQYF.

The rearrangement uses TRBV7-3 and TRBJ2-1; 9 bases are shared with TRBD2. Per the germline V gene, CDR1 is SGHTA and CDR2 is FQGTGA. V lost 5 bases, J lost 9 bases, and 8 bases stayed unmatched. The CDR3 consists of 14 residues. The chain's CDR3 is CASSRSGSGGEQFF. In DNA form, the CDR3 reads TGTGCCAGCAGCCGAAGTGGTAGCGGGGGTGAGCAGTTCTTC.

This chain uses TRBV2 with TRBJ1-5; a possible D gene is TRBD1 (5 bases). Germline-derived CDR1 and CDR2 are SNHLY and FYNNEI. This CDR3 is 13 amino acids long. Trimming removed 8 bases from V and 1 base from J, with 9 bases in between. The CDR3 reads CASGGGSNQPQHF. CDR3 sequence (DNA): TGTGCCAGCGGGGGGGGGAGCAATCAGCCCCAGCATTTT.

The J gene is TRBJ1-5, the V gene TRBV6-5, with 8 nucleotides matching TRBD1. Germline CDR1 is MNHEY and CDR2 is SVGAGI. The CDR3 extends over 15 amino acids. J gave up 5 bases and V 7 bases, and 10 bases lay outside the gene matches. CDR3: CASMVSGGRYQPQHF. CDR3 sequence (DNA): TGTGCCAGCATGGTCTCAGGGGGCCGGTATCAGCCCCAGCATTTT.

V is TRBV19 and J is TRBJ1-5, with D perhaps TRBD1 (5 bases). Trimming shortened V by 10 bases and J by 7 bases, and 23 bases separated the two germline ends. Germline assignment: CDR1 LNHDA and CDR2 SQIVND (reference sequence). The length of the CDR3 is 15 residues. CDR3 DNA sequence: TGTGCCACGAGTAAACGGGGGGGTCCGGGACAGCCCCAGCATTTT. Translating gives CATSKRGGPGQPQHF.